The T cell receptor beta chain under discussion was sequenced for a study of blood T cell repertoires in COVID-19 (dated by TCRdb to 2018 to 2020). For the study in its entirety: Samples from collaborators originated in the United States, Italy and Spain and spanned both the acute and convalescent phases of COVID-19. The prospective study material was composed of cDNA or gDNA derived from T cells, B-cell-depleted T cells, or PBMCs. Deeply sampled blood TCRbeta repertoires from subjects exposed to, actively infected with, or recovered from COVID-19 were included in the dataset. The repertoires were released in a freely available public database intended as a resource for research on the immune response to SARS-CoV-2. Samples came from the ongoing ImmuneRACE study (first 160 participants) plus 1,254 subjects from 6 global collaborators. A de-identified subject ID, COVID-19 status, age in years and sex were almost always included in the sample metadata. HLA class I and class II types, where available, came from metadata supplied by the sample provider rather than from assay-based typing.

The immunoSEQ Assay, a bias-controlled multiplex PCR, was used to amplify TCRbeta CDR3 regions from genomic DNA. Regarding the original processing steps: Within the assay, amplification of reference gene primers was used to estimate how many nucleated cells each sample contained. To quantify the absolute abundance of each unique TCRbeta CDR3 rearrangement, sequence reads were collapsed and filtered. Productive Simpson clonality was computed per sample as the square root of Simpson's diversity index over productive rearrangements. The source is immuneACCESS, and TCRdb retained only in-frame sequences with V and J called. Part of the clones is not carried over; for the studies checked, unresolved V genes explain less than half of this, and the remainder is unexplained. From that table come the V and J calls and clone size; the DNA was used to work out D and trimming. The sample records over 200,000 clones, 65% to 85% of which are singletons. Approximately 6.2% of the sample comes from the top ten.

From a lookup of the germline V gene, CDR1 and CDR2 are MGHRA and YSYEKL. The cysteine opens and the phenylalanine closes a CDR3 of 16 amino acids. The DNA shown is the 48-base CDR3, in frame from base 1. From V the trimming removes 4 bases and from J it removes 10 bases, while the gene matches leave 14 bases of the junction unaccounted for. General study outcomes and caveats: The quantity of clinical and demographic metadata differed by source and by participant and was supplied without curation.

In the prospective study, participants were roughly 18 to 100 years old, resided in around 25 geographic areas of the United States, and were enrolled through a virtual design. In the prospective study, cohorts were assigned on the basis of participant-reported clinical history obtained from a screening survey and a study questionnaire. For ImmuneRACE Cohort 3, a participant was defined as recovered based on two consecutive negative NP/OP PCR tests, clearance by a healthcare professional, or resolution of symptoms. Each participant in the prospective study had whole blood, serum and a nasopharyngeal or oropharyngeal swab collected by mobile phlebotomists. Over a roughly 2-month period, participants in the prospective study had the option of providing additional blood draws and questionnaires. Before DNA extraction, blood samples from the prospective study were shipped at room temperature or frozen.

This clone has only one observation. No antigen is known for it. Within one base of it there is no much larger clone, and no base qualities were kept. The chain uses TRBV4-1 and TRBJ2-1; 9 central nucleotides agree with TRBD2. Sample: PBMCs or T cells enriched from blood (not recorded which). The clonotype comes from a woman in her forties who had recovered from COVID-19. The nucleotide sequence reads TGCGCCAGCAGCCCGGAGGCCGTCCTAGCGGGAACGGAGCAGTTCTTC. Its product reads: CASSPEAVLAGTEQFF.